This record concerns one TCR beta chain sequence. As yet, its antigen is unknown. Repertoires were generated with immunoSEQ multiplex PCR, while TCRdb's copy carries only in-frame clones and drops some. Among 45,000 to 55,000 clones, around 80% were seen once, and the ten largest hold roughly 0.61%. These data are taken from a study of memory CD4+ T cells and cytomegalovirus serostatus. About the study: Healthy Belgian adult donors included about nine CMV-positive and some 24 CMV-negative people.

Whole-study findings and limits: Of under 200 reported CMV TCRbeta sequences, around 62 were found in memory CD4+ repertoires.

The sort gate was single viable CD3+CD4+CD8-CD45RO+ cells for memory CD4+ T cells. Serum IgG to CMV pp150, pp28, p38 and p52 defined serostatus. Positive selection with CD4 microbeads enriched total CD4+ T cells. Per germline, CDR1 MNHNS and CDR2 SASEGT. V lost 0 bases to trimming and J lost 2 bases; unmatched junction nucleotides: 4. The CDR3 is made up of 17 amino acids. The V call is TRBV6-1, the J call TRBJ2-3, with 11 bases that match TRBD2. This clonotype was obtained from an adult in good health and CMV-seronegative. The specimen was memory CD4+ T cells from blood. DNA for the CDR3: TGTGCCAGCAGTGAAGCACTAGCGGGAGAGTACACAGATACGCAGTATTTT. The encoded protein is CASSEALAGEYTDTQYF.